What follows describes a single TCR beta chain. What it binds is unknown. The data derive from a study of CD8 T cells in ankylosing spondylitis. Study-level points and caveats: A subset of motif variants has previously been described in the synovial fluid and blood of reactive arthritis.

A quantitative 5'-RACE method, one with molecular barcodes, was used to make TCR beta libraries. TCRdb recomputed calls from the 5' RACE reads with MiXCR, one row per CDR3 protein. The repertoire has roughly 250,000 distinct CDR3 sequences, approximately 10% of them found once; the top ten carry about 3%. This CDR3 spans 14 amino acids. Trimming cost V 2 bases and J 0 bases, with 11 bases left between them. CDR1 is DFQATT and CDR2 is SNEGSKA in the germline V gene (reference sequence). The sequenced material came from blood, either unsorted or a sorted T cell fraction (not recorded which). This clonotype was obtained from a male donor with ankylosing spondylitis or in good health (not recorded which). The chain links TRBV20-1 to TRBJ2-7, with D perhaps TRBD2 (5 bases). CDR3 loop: CSARPPRDSYEQYF. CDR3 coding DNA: TGCAGTGCTAGACCACCCCGGGACTCCTACGAGCAGTACTTC.